One sample yielded the 27 T cell receptor beta chains listed below, sequenced in a study of shared clonotypes between healthy human individuals (dated by TCRdb to 2018 to 2021). Library generation was performed with the immunoSEQ multiplex PCR assay. As stored in TCRdb, this immuneACCESS dataset retains in-frame rearrangements with V and J assigned. A fraction of the clones does not appear; measured against another copy, unresolved V genes explain less than half of the discrepancy, and the remainder lacks a known reason. Counted in this sample were 740,000 or so clones; around 78% of them appeared once. The biggest ten clones account for more than 1.5% of the sample. The material sequenced was memory CD4+ T cells sorted from blood. The meaning of the sample's cell subset or site label: CD45RA-negative fraction. The origin of the receptors is a woman in her 30s in good health.

This rearrangement joins TRBV14 to TRBJ2-5, with no clear D. The CDR3 runs to 16 residues. V shed 2 bases and J shed 4 bases, with 17 bases lying between them. Germline loops: CDR1 SGHDN, CDR2 FVKESK. This CDR3 reads CASSQFRRASGETQYF. DNA of the CDR3: TGTGCCAGCAGCCAATTTCGTAGGGCCTCCGGAGAGACCCAGTACTTC.

V and J are TRBV9 and TRBJ2-3; D ambiguous. The V and J ends lost 4 bases and 6 bases respectively, with 18 bases between them. CDR1 SGDLS and CDR2 YYNGEE come from the germline V gene. The CDR3 is 15 residues long. The CDR3 DNA follows: TGTGCCAGCAGCCTCAGAGCCAACAGAGGCGATACGCAGTATTTT. Protein sequence: CASSLRANRGDTQYF. The full variable domain, with the rest looked up from reference TRBV9 and TRBJ2-3, is DSGVTQTPKHLITATGQRVTLRCSPRSGDLSVYWYQQSLDQGLQFLIQYYNGEERAKGNILERFSAQQFPDLHSELNLSSLELGDSALYFCASSLRANRGDTQYFGPGTRLTVL.

This clone was detected only once. The rearrangement uses TRBV28 and TRBJ2-1, with TRBD1 identical over 8 bases. Germline assignment: CDR1 MDHEN and CDR2 SYDVKM. Trimming removed 3 bases from V and 8 bases from J; junction bases left unmatched: 3. The CDR3 has 13 amino acids. CDR3 amino acids: CASSLDRVHEQFF. In DNA, the CDR3 is TGTGCCAGCAGTTTGGACAGGGTCCATGAGCAGTTCTTC. The full variable domain, completed using reference TRBV28 and TRBJ2-1, is DVKVTQSSRYLVKRTGEKVFLECVQDMDHENMFWYRQDPGLGLRLIYFSYDVKMKEKGDIPEGYSVSREKKERFSLILESASTNQTSMYLCASSLDRVHEQFFGPGTRLTVL.

The genes are TRBV2 and TRBJ1-2; D not resolved. The germline V gene has CDR1 SNHLY and CDR2 FYNNEI. Trimming left V 4 bases short and J 4 bases short, with 7 bases between. This CDR3 region has 12 residues. The CDR3 region has the DNA TGTGCCAGCAGTGGGGAACTCTATGGCTACACCTTC. Its translation: CASSGELYGYTF.

This clone came up a few times. V is TRBV2 and J is TRBJ1-1; weak D call: TRBD1 (5 bases). In germline, CDR1 is SNHLY, CDR2 FYNNEI. The CDR3 contains 14 residues. Trimming took 4 bases from V and 3 from J, leaving 12 bases between them. The CDR3 reads CASSGEGTDTEAFF. In DNA form, the CDR3 reads TGTGCCAGCAGTGGAGAGGGGACGGACACTGAAGCTTTCTTT.

This clone was counted at least ten times. V gene TRBV7-9 combines with J gene TRBJ2-7; TRBD2 might be the D (5 bases). V dropped 4 bases and J dropped 3 bases, with 10 bases sitting between them. Germline V gene lookup returns CDR1 SEHNR and CDR2 FQNEAQ (reference sequence). The CDR3 contains 13 residues. CDR3 in amino acids: CASSSGAGYEQYF. CDR3 DNA sequence: TGTGCCAGCAGCTCCGGCGCGGGCTACGAGCAGTACTTC.

The chain is built from TRBV5-1 and TRBJ2-7; 8 nucleotides align to TRBD1. This CDR3 contains 13 residues. Losses at the gene ends were 1 base for V and 3 bases for J; bases not matched to a gene: 0. Germline V gene data show CDR1 as SGHRS and CDR2 as YFSETQ. The CDR3 nucleotides are TGCGCCAGCAGCTTGACAGGGGGCTACGAGCAGTACTTC. It encodes CASSLTGGYEQYF.

This clone was seen more than once but under ten times. V is TRBV14 and J is TRBJ2-2; possible D gene TRBD2, 5 bases. CDR3 length equals 15 residues. The germline CDR1 and CDR2 sequences are SGHDN and FVKESK. V was trimmed by 1 base and J by 3 bases, leaving 9 bases between them. The CDR3 loop reads CASSQGPADTGELFF. CDR3 DNA sequence: TGTGCCAGCAGCCAAGGGCCAGCGGACACCGGGGAGCTGTTTTTT.

The chain recombines TRBV5-1 with TRBJ2-7; 11 bases line up with TRBD2. The germline CDR1 and CDR2 sequences are SGHRS and YFSETQ. With V trimmed by 4 bases and J by 7 bases, 10 bases remained unmatched. The CDR3 covers 15 residues. CDR3 nucleotide sequence: TGCGCCAGCAGCCTCAGACTAGCGGGATCGTGGGAGCAGTACTTC. Protein sequence: CASSLRLAGSWEQYF.

The genes are TRBV6-1 and TRBJ2-1; D is ambiguous. CDR1 and CDR2 from the germline V gene are MNHNS and SASEGT. Trimming cost V 2 bases and J 7 bases, with 9 bases left between them. There are 13 residues in the CDR3. The CDR3 DNA is TGTGCCAGCAGTGAATATCCCCGAAATGAGCAGTTCTTC. Its protein is CASSEYPRNEQFF.

The genes are TRBV27 and TRBJ2-7; no clear D gene. V gave up 5 bases and J gave up 7 bases, with 12 bases separating them. This CDR3 is 12 amino acids long. Germline CDR1 reads MNHEY; CDR2 reads SMNVEV (reference sequence). CDR3 residues: CASSANLLEQYF. The CDR3 DNA follows: TGTGCCAGCAGTGCCAACTTGCTGGAGCAGTACTTC.

V is TRBV6-8 and J is TRBJ2-7, with TRBD2 identical over 7 bases. Germline CDR1 and CDR2: MNHGY and SAAAGT. The CDR3 is 18 amino acids. Trimming took 6 bases from V and 0 from J; bases not matched to a gene: 17. This CDR3 is CASSLVHPSGGHSYEQYF. CDR3 bases: TGTGCCAGCAGCCTAGTTCACCCCTCGGGAGGCCACTCCTACGAGCAGTACTTC.

The rearrangement uses TRBV9 and TRBJ2-7; the D is unclear. This CDR3 has 13 residues. Deletions cut 5 bases from V and 3 bases from J, with 12 bases between. Germline V CDR1 and CDR2: SGDLS, YYNGEE. CDR3 nucleotides: TGTGCCAGCAGTCCAACCCCCAGCTACGAGCAGTACTTC. Translation: CASSPTPSYEQYF.

V is TRBV14 and J is TRBJ1-2; 9 nucleotides align to TRBD1. V lost 0 bases, J lost 7 bases, and 9 bases stayed unmatched. Germline CDR1 SGHDN, CDR2 FVKESK. This CDR3 is 16 amino acids long. CDR3 amino acids: CASSQDLTGGFGGYTF. CDR3 nucleotide sequence: TGTGCCAGCAGCCAAGATCTTACAGGGGGCTTTGGTGGCTACACCTTC.

This clone was detected a few times. The CDR3 spells CASNRNSGNTIYF. As DNA, the CDR3 is TGTGCCAGCAACCGAAACTCTGGAAACACCATATATTTT. The chain couples TRBV2 to TRBJ1-3; D gene unclear. Trimming cost V 7 bases and J 0 bases, with 7 bases left between them. The CDR3 has 13 amino acids. CDR1 is SNHLY and CDR2 is FYNNEI in the germline V gene. The full variable domain, rest sourced from reference TRBV2 and TRBJ1-3, is EPEVTQTPSHQVTQMGQEVILRCVPISNHLYFYWYRQILGQKVEFLVSFYNNEISEKSEIFDDQFSVERPDGSNFTLKIRSTKLEDSAMYFCASNRNSGNTIYFGEGSWLTVV.

The chain recombines TRBV5-1 with TRBJ1-4; D gene ambiguous. Germline lookup yields CDR1 SGHRS and CDR2 YFSETQ. The V and J ends lost 0 bases and 8 bases respectively, with 17 bases between them. The CDR3 spans 16 residues. CDR3 nucleotide sequence: TGCGCCAGCAGCTTGGAAGGACGGCTTAATTGGGAAAAACTGTTTTTT. This translates into CASSLEGRLNWEKLFF.

This CDR3 is CSVEAATADRPSYTF. CDR3 DNA sequence: TGCAGCGTTGAAGCTGCTACGGCGGACAGACCCTCCTACACCTTC. This chain links TRBV29-1 with TRBJ1-2, with a possible D match to TRBD1 (6 bases). This CDR3 region has 15 residues. V was clipped by 1 base and J by 10 bases, with 22 bases between them. Looked up from germline, CDR1 is SQVTM and CDR2 is ANQGSEA.

The gene calls are TRBV27 and TRBJ2-7; tentative D call: TRBD1 (6 bases). The CDR3 is 15 residues long. Germline V gene data show CDR1 as MNHEY and CDR2 as SMNVEV (reference sequence). Trimming took off 3 bases at V and 0 bases at J, with 12 bases between the two ends. CDR3 region: CASSFQQGTSYEQYF. For the CDR3, the DNA is TGTGCCAGCAGTTTCCAACAGGGTACCTCCTACGAGCAGTACTTC.

This clone was seen only a few times. The rearrangement joins TRBV7-9 to TRBJ2-5, with 8 bases aligning to TRBD1. With 6 bases clipped from V and 5 bases from J, the junction kept 11 bases outside the gene matches. The CDR3 contains 15 residues. Per the germline V gene, CDR1 is SEHNR and CDR2 is FQNEAQ (reference sequence). The CDR3 loop is CASSKRTGSVETQYF. The DNA for the CDR3 is TGTGCCAGCAGTAAACGGACAGGGTCGGTGGAGACCCAGTACTTC.

This clone came up a few times. This rearrangement joins TRBV11-2 to TRBJ2-7, with no clear D. CDR3 size: 14 residues. The germline V gene encodes CDR1 SGHAT and CDR2 FQNNGV. The V gene lost 4 bases and the J gene lost 2 bases, with 12 bases spanning the gap. CDR3: CASSSVILTYEQYF. CDR3 sequence (DNA): TGTGCCAGCAGCTCCGTGATTCTTACCTACGAGCAGTACTTC. The full variable domain, completed using reference TRBV11-2 and TRBJ2-7, is EAGVAQSPRYKIIEKRQSVAFWCNPISGHATLYWYQQILGQGPKLLIQFQNNGVVDDSQLPKDRFSAERLKGVDSTLKIQPAKLEDSAVYLCASSSVILTYEQYFGPGTRLTVT.

The count of this clone is one. V gene TRBV6-1 combines with J gene TRBJ2-1; 9 bases are shared with TRBD2. This CDR3 comprises 15 residues. The germline gives CDR1 MNHNS, CDR2 SASEGT. The junction had 11 bases not matched to a gene; V was cut back by 5 bases and J by 9 bases. CDR3 DNA sequence: TGTGCCAGCAGTACCACGGGACTAGCCGCTACTGAGCAGTTCTTC. Protein product: CASSTTGLAATEQFF.

The chain is built from TRBV11-2 and TRBJ2-1, with 7 nucleotides matching TRBD2. Germline V gene data show CDR1 as SGHAT and CDR2 as FQNNGV. Trimming at V came to 1 base and at J to 8 bases, leaving 20 bases not matched to a gene. The CDR3 is made up of 19 amino acids. This CDR3 reads CASSLALSIFAGEGDEQFF. CDR3 DNA sequence: TGTGCCAGCAGCTTAGCCCTATCTATCTTCGCGGGAGAAGGGGATGAGCAGTTCTTC.

The chain uses TRBV4-1 and TRBJ1-1, with D tentatively TRBD1 (5 bases). The CDR3 is 16 amino acids. Germline V CDR1 and CDR2: MGHRA, YSYEKL. V lost 2 bases, J lost 5 bases, and 18 bases lay in between. The CDR3 reads CASSQSIARSGTEAFF. The CDR3 region has the DNA TGCGCCAGCAGCCAATCCATAGCCCGATCAGGGACTGAAGCTTTCTTT.

This chain uses TRBV11-1 with TRBJ1-1; D might be TRBD1 (6 bases). The CDR3 runs to 15 residues. V dropped 3 bases and J dropped 2 bases, with 13 bases sitting between them. CDR1 is SGHAT and CDR2 is FQDESV in the germline V gene (reference sequence). CDR3 region: CASSLRRGANTEAFF. Here the CDR3 DNA reads TGTGCCAGCAGCTTGAGGCGGGGGGCTAACACTGAAGCTTTCTTT.

The chain recombines TRBV19 with TRBJ1-2; no clear D gene. The V and J ends lost 6 bases and 8 bases respectively, with 19 bases between them. This CDR3 has 14 residues. Looked up from germline, CDR1 is LNHDA and CDR2 is SQIVND (reference sequence). In DNA, the CDR3 is TGTGCCAGTAGCGCCCGCGCGACGTCGGGAGGCTACACCTTC. Translated, it gives CASSARATSGGYTF.

The chain is built from TRBV2 and TRBJ2-5; D ambiguous. Germline lookup yields CDR1 SNHLY and CDR2 FYNNEI. This CDR3 has 13 amino acids. V shed 8 bases and J shed 1 base, with 11 bases lying between them. CDR3 in DNA: TGTGCCAGCGTAGGGAACTCCCAAGAGACCCAGTACTTC. It encodes CASVGNSQETQYF.

V gene TRBV9 combines with J gene TRBJ2-7, with TRBD1 matching 8 bases. From germline, CDR1 is SGDLS and CDR2 YYNGEE. This CDR3 has 14 amino acids. With V trimmed by 4 bases and J by 1 base, 4 bases remained unmatched. Here the CDR3 DNA reads TGTGCCAGCAGCCCCCGGACAGGGTCCTACGAGCAGTACTTC. Protein sequence: CASSPRTGSYEQYF.